This TCR beta chain was observed in a study of blood T cell repertoires in COVID-19. Looking at the study overall: Whether acute or convalescent, the COVID-19 samples came from the United States, Italy and Spain. In each case, the material was cDNA or gDNA derived from T cells, B-cell-depleted T cells, or PBMCs.

Seattle patients were enrolled during active infection and followed longitudinally. Sequenced by immunoSEQ multiplex PCR; TCRdb stores in-frame clones only, minus some. Of 300,000 to 400,000 clones detected, 75% to 90% appear once; the ten largest clones hold under 6.5%. The source is a woman in her forties or fifties with COVID-19, enrolled during active disease. Material: peripheral blood.

The CDR3: CASRNPGQNTGELFF. In nucleotides, the CDR3 is TGTGCCAGCAGAAATCCGGGACAAAACACCGGGGAGCTGTTTTTT. The rearrangement joins TRBV6-5 to TRBJ2-2; tentative D call: TRBD1 (6 bases). Germline CDR1 reads MNHEY; CDR2 reads SVGAGI. Trimming took 6 bases from V and 2 from J, leaving 13 bases between them. The CDR3 is 15 residues long.